This TCR beta chain is from a study of shared clonotypes between healthy human individuals. The overall study: The study drew on a couple of women and a few men aged 18 to 49 as donors. Study results and caveats: In the sorted subsets, rarefaction showed sequencing was incomplete despite large depth.

Naive CD8 cells comprised CD45RO-negative, CCR7-positively selected cells, excluding terminally differentiated effector memory CD45RA+ cells. As to this clone: Its antigen is still unknown.

The authors ran the assay at deep level. Only in-frame clones appear in the TCRdb table, and some are missing; sequencing was by immunoSEQ multiplex PCR. Of some 2 million clones listed, about 94% are singletons. V was clipped by 4 bases and J by 2 bases; unmatched bases: 8. Germline CDR1 MDHEN, CDR2 SYDVKM. The CDR3 totals 16 residues. This receptor was taken from a man between 18 and 35 years old in good health. Sequences were obtained from naive CD8+ T cells sorted from blood. The rearrangement joins TRBV28 to TRBJ1-5; 7 positions agree with TRBD1. The CDR3 here is CASSYPTGTGNQPQHF. The DNA of the CDR3 is TGTGCCAGCAGTTACCCCACCGGGACAGGCAATCAGCCCCAGCATTTT.